This T cell receptor beta chain was found in a study of T cells after posttransplantation cyclophosphamide. Whole-study results and caveats: TRB overlap between skin or GI tissue T cells and blood was limited.

This clone has ten or more counts. The antigen remains unidentified. The assay was immunoSEQ multiplex PCR, and TCRdb's table has in-frame clones only and misses some. The repertoire consists of 25,000 to 30,000 clones, none detected only once. Germline V gene lookup returns CDR1 MNHEY and CDR2 SVGEGT. This CDR3 has 14 amino acids. The ends were cut back, 2 bases at V and 4 bases at J, with 11 bases in the middle. The sample taken for sequencing was PBMCs. This chain connects TRBV6-2 or TRBV6-3 to TRBJ1-2; D is unresolved. The sequence derives from an older woman in good health, CMV-negative, and a related stem cell transplant donor. CDR3 DNA sequence: TGTGCCAGCAGTTACAGGTCAGATTCCTATGGCTACACCTTC. Translating it yields CASSYRSDSYGYTF.